This TCR beta chain derives from a study of shared clonotypes between healthy human individuals. Clones were sequenced by immunoSEQ multiplex PCR, and TCRdb holds only the in-frame ones, with some missing. The sample yields fewer than 550,000 clones, nearly 80% seen once. The CDR3 consists of 15 residues. In germline, CDR1 is SGHRS, CDR2 YFSETQ. With 8 bases clipped from V and 1 base from J, the junction kept 11 bases outside the gene matches. The gene calls are TRBV5-1 and TRBJ2-5, with TRBD1 matching 7 bases. The sample consisted of PBMCs. The clonotype was recovered from a woman aged 40-49 years in good health. Some clones in this sample may be carry-over from other donors' samples. The CDR3 nucleotides are TGCGCCAGTTGCACCCTACCAGGGGGCCAAGAGACCCAGTACTTC. This encodes CASCTLPGGQETQYF.